This TCR beta chain was sequenced during a study of T cells in localized non-small cell lung cancer. The study, taken as a whole, reports: Out of the top 100 tumor clones, a median roughly 52 were seen in adjacent lung. Uninvolved neighboring lung showed the greatest T cell clonality, exceeding tumor.

Clones were sequenced by immunoSEQ multiplex PCR, and TCRdb holds only the in-frame ones, with some missing. The sample holds about 20,000 clones, about 87% seen once. A remark on this clone: The antigen remains undetermined.

The sequence was obtained from a man between 40 and 69 years old with stage II squamous cell lung carcinoma. This specimen consisted of PBMCs, obtained before any cancer treatment.

CDR3 in amino acids: CASAGSGRGRPYNEQFF. The CDR3, as DNA: TGTGCCAGCGCGGGGAGTGGGCGCGGGAGACCTTACAATGAGCAGTTCTTC. The J gene is TRBJ2-1, the V gene TRBV11-3; 7 positions agree with TRBD2. From germline, CDR1 is SGHNT and CDR2 YENEEA. J lost 4 bases, V lost 8 bases, and 17 bases had no gene match. This CDR3 contains 17 residues. Supplemented by reference TRBV11-3 and TRBJ2-1, the full variable domain reads EAGVVQSPRYKIIEKKQPVAFWCNPISGHNTLYWYLQNLGQGPELLIRYENEEAVDDSQLPKDRFSAERLKGVDSTLKIQPAELGDSAVYLCASAGSGRGRPYNEQFFGPGTRLTVL.